The clone carrying this T cell receptor (beta chain) has only one observation. Its antigen is still unknown. This specimen belongs to a study of beta chain features in type 1 diabetes. Trimming took 4 bases from V and 5 from J; bases not matched to a gene: 18. In germline, CDR1 is SGHRS, CDR2 YFSETQ. The CDR3 extends over 18 amino acids. Based on CD45RO/CCR7/CD25/CD127/CD95/CD27, CD4+ regulatory, stem cell-like memory, naive and central memory cells were sorted. All of the sorted populations showed purity greater than 98%. Broader study findings: Naive, central memory and Treg TCRB repertoires seemed to resemble each other more closely in patients than they did in healthy donors.

Sequencing targeted expressed TCRB transcripts, as all isolated RNA had been reverse transcribed. Method: immunoSEQ multiplex PCR; TCRdb's copy keeps in-frame clones and lacks some. The table shows about 59,000 clones, with over 50% occurring only once. This chain joins TRBV5-1 and TRBJ2-1; 7 bases line up with TRBD2. Sequenced: Tregs from blood. This clonotype was obtained from a woman aged 18-35 years in good health. CDR3 in DNA: TGCGCCAGCAGCCCACAACCCCCCGGAGCGGGATTTAACAATGAGCAGTTCTTC. It encodes CASSPQPPGAGFNNEQFF.